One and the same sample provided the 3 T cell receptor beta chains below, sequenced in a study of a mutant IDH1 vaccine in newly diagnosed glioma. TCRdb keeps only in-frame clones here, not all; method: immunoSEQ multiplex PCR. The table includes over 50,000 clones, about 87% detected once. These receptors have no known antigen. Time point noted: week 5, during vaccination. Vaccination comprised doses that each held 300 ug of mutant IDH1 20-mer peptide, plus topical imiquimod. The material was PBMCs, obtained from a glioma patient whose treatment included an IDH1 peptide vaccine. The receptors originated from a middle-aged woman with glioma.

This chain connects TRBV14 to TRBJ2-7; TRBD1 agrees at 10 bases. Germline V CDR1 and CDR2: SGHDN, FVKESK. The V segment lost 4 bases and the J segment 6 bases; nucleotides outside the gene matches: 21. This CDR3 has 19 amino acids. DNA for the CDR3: TGTGCCAGCAGCCCCGTCACTCCCGGACAGGGGGGTCTTGGGTTCGAGCAGTACTTC. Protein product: CASSPVTPGQGGLGFEQYF.

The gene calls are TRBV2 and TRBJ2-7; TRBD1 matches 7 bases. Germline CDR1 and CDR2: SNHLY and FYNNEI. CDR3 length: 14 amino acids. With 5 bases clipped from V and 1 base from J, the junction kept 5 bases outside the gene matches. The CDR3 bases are TGTGCCAGCAGTCTACAGGGGCTATCCTACGAGCAGTACTTC. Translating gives CASSLQGLSYEQYF.

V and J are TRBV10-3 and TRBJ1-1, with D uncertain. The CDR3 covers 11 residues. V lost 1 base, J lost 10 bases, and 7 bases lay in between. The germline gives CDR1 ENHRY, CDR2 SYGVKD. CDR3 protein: CAISEYGVAFF. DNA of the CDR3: TGTGCCATCAGTGAGTACGGGGTAGCTTTCTTT.